The clone carrying this T cell receptor (beta chain) was seen once. CDR3 length equals 13 residues. CDR1 and CDR2 (germline): SQVTM, ANQGSEA. The library came from three nested PCR rounds adapted from ARM-PCR protocols. TCRdb called the multiplex PCR reads again in MiXCR, with one record for every CDR3 protein. The table lists under 80,000 distinct CDR3 sequences, roughly 77% of them singletons, with 40% to 50% in the top ten. The template was RNA from unsorted bulk tissue. The normal lung tissue was taken more than 3 cm from the tumor edge. The sample is drawn from a study of tumor and adjacent non-tumor tissue in lung cancer.

Material for sequencing was distant non-tumor lung tissue. The clonotype comes from a man aged 60-69 years with non-small cell lung cancer. This rearrangement joins TRBV29-1 to TRBJ1-1; D call uncertain. As DNA, the CDR3 is TGCAACGCCTCGGCGGGTGGGGACACTGAAGCTTTCTTT. Amino acids: CNASAGGDTEAFF.